This T cell receptor beta chain was sequenced in a study of cytomegalovirus exposure and HLA in healthy donors. Primers: 60 Vbeta forward and 13 Jbeta reverse. Assay used: immunoSEQ multiplex PCR; TCRdb lists only in-frame clones, some missing. Among about 210,000 clones listed, over 60% were seen once. J lost 2 bases, V lost 6 bases, and 4 bases had no gene match. The length of the CDR3 is 13 residues. Germline CDR1 is SNHLY and CDR2 is FYNNEI. The receptor comes from a male donor in good health and CMV-seronegative. The V gene is TRBV2, the J gene TRBJ2-7; TRBD1 aligns across 7 bases. Specimen: PBMCs. The CDR3 sequence: CASRKGAAYEQYF. CDR3 DNA sequence: TGTGCCAGCAGGAAGGGGGCGGCCTACGAGCAGTACTTC.